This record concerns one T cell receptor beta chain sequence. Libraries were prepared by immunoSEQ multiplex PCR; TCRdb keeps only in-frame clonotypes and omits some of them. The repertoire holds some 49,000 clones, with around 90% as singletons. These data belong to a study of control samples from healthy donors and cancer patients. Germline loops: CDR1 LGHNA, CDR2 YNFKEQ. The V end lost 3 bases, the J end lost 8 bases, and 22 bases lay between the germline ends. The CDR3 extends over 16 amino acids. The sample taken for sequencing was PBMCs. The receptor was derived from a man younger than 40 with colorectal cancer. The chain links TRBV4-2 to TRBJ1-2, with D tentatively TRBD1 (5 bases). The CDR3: CASSHDSRRGAEGYTF. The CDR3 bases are TGTGCCAGCAGCCATGATTCCAGGAGGGGCGCTGAGGGCTACACCTTC.